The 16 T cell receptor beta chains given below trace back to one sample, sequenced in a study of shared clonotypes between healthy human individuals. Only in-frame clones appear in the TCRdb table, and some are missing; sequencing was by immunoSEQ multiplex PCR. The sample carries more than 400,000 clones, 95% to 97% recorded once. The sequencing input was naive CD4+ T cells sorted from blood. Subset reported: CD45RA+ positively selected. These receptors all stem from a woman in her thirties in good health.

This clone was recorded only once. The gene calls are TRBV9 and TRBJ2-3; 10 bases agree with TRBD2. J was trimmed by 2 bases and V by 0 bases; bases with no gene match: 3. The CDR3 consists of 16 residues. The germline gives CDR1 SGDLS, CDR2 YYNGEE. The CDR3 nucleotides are TGTGCCAGCAGCGTAGTTCTAGCGGGAGACACAGATACGCAGTATTTT. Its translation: CASSVVLAGDTDTQYF.

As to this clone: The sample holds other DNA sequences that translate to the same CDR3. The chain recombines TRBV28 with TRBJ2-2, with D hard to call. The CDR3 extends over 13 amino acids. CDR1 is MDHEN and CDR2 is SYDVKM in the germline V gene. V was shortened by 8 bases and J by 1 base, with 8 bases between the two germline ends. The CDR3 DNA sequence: TGTGCCAGCTCAAACAGGAACACCGGGGAGCTGTTTTTT. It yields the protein CASSNRNTGELFF.

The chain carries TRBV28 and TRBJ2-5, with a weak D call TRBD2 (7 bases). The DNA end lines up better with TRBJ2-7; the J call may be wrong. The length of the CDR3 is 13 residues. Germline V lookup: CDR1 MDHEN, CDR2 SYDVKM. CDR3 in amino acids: CASTEGGTYEQYF. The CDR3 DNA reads TGTGCCAGCACCGAGGGGGGGACATACGAGCAGTACTTC.

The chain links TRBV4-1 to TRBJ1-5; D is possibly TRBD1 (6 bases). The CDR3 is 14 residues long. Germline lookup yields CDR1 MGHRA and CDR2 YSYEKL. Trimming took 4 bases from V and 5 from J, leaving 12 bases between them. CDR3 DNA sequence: TGCGCCAGCAGCCTCAACAGGGTAGATCAGCCCCAGCATTTT. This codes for CASSLNRVDQPQHF.

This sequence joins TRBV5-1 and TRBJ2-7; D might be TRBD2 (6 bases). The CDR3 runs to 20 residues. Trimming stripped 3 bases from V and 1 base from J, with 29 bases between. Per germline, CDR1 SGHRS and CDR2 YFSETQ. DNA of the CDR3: TGCGCCAGCAGCTACCGAACCACACAAGAGCGGGTAGGGCGTTCCTACGAGCAGTACTTC. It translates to CASSYRTTQERVGRSYEQYF.

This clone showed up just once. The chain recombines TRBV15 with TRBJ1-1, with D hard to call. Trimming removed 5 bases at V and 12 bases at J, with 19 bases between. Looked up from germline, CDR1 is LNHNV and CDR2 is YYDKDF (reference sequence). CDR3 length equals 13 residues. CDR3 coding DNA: TGTGCCACCAGCGGATCCCCCCTTCCTCGTACTTTCTTT. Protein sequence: CATSGSPLPRTFF.

Here the CDR3 reads CASRATFSGNTIYF. Written as DNA, the CDR3 is TGTGCCAGTAGGGCTACTTTCTCTGGAAACACCATATATTTT. This chain joins TRBV19 and TRBJ1-3, with D uncertain. V shed 6 bases and J shed 0 bases, with 9 bases lying between them. The V gene's germline CDR1 is LNHDA and CDR2 SQIVND (reference sequence). CDR3 length: 14 amino acids.

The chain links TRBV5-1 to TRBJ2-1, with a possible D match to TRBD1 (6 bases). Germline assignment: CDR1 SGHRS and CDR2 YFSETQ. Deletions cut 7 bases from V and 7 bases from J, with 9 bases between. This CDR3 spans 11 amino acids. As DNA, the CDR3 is TGCGCCAGCCTCCAGGGGAATGAGCAGTTCTTC. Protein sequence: CASLQGNEQFF.

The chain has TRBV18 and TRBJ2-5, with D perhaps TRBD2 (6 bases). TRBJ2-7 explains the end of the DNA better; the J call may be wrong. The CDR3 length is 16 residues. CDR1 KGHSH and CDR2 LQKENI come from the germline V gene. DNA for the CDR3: TGTGCCAGCTCACCACCTCTGGGCCTAGCGTCCTACGAGCAGTACTTC. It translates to CASSPPLGLASYEQYF.

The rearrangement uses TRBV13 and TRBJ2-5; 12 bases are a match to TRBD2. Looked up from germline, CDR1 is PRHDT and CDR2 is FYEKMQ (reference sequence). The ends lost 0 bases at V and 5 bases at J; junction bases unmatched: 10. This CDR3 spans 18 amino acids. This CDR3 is CASSLGLAGGPRRETQYF. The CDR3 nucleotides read TGTGCCAGCAGCTTAGGGCTAGCGGGAGGGCCGCGAAGGGAGACCCAGTACTTC.

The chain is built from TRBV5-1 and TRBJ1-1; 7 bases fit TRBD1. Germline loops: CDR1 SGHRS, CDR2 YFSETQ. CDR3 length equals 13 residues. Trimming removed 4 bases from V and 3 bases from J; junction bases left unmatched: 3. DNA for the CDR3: TGCGCCAGCAGCGGGGGACAGTACACTGAAGCTTTCTTT. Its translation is CASSGGQYTEAFF.

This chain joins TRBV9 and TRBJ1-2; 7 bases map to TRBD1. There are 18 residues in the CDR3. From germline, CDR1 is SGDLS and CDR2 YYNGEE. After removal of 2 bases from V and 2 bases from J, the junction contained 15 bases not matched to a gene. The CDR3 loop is CASSVGLGQPVINYGYTF. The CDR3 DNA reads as TGTGCCAGCAGCGTGGGACTGGGACAGCCAGTTATAAACTATGGCTACACCTTC.

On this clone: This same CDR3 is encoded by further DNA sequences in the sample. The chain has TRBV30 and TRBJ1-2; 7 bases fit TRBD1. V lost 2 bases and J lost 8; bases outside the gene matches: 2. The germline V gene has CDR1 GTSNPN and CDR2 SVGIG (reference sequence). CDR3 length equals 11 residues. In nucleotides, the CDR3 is TGTGCCTGGAGTCAGGGGGGGGGCTACACCTTC. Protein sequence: CAWSQGGGYTF. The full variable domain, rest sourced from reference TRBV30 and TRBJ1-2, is SQTIHQWPATLVQPVGSPLSLECTVEGTSNPNLYWYRQAAGRGLQLLFYSVGIGQISSEVPQNLSASRPQDRQFILSSKKLLLSDSGFYLCAWSQGGGYTFGSGTRLTVV.

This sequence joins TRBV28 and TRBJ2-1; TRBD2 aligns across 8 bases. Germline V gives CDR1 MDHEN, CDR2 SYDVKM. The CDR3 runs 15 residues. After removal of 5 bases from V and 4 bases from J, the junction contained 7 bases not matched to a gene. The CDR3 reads CASSVTSGQYNEQFF. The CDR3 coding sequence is TGTGCCAGCAGTGTAACTAGCGGACAATACAATGAGCAGTTCTTC.

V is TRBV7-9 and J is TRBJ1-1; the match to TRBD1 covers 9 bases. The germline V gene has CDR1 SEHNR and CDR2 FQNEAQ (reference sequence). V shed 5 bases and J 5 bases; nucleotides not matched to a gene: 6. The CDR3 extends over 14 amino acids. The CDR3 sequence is CASSRNRGLTEAFF. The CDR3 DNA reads TGTGCCAGCAGCCGCAACAGGGGGCTGACTGAAGCTTTCTTT.

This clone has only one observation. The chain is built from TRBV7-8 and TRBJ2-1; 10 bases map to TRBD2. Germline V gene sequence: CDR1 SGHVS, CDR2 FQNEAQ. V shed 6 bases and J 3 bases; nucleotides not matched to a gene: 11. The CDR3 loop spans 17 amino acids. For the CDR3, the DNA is TGTGCCAGCAGATTAAAGCGAGGACTAGCGGTCTACAATGAGCAGTTCTTC. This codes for CASRLKRGLAVYNEQFF.